The 21 T cell receptor beta chains reported below all come from one sample, sequenced in a study of T cell responses to AZD1222 COVID-19 vaccine. Data came from immunoSEQ multiplex PCR; TCRdb stores just in-frame clones and leaves some out. The data hold 140,000 to 150,000 clones, with roughly nine tenths observed a single time. The material was peripheral blood, obtained 28 days after the second AZD1222 dose. These receptors were obtained from an adult who received the AZD1222 COVID-19 vaccine.

The chain has TRBV2 and TRBJ1-2, with 9 bases lining up with TRBD1. The J segment lost 8 bases and the V segment lost 3 bases, leaving 10 bases of the junction unmatched. In germline, CDR1 is SNHLY, CDR2 FYNNEI. The CDR3 contains 15 residues. CDR3 in DNA: TGTGCCAGCAGTGATCTAGTCGGGACAGGGAAGGGCTACACCTTC. This translates into CASSDLVGTGKGYTF.

The V call is TRBV27, the J call TRBJ2-7; 7 bases agree with TRBD2. CDR1 and CDR2 from the germline V gene are MNHEY and SMNVEV (reference sequence). The V gene end was trimmed by 4 bases and the J gene end by 6 bases; junction bases not matched to a gene: 0. This CDR3 has 11 residues. The CDR3 is CASSSGGEQYF. The CDR3 DNA reads TGTGCCAGCAGTTCGGGGGGCGAGCAGTACTTC.

The V and J genes are TRBV3-1 (or the pseudogene TRBV3-2) and TRBJ2-7; D is uncertain. V was trimmed by 6 bases and J by 0 bases, leaving 12 bases between them. From germline, CDR1 is LGHDT and CDR2 YNNKEL (reference sequence). The CDR3 sequence is 14 residues long. The CDR3 spells CASSTTKNSYEQYF. In DNA, the CDR3 is TGTGCCAGCAGTACTACAAAAAACTCCTACGAGCAGTACTTC.

The genes are TRBV7-9 and TRBJ2-1; 9 bases match TRBD1. CDR3 length: 15 amino acids. J was trimmed by 10 bases and V by 8 bases; bases with no gene match: 15. Germline V gene data show CDR1 as SEHNR and CDR2 as FQNEAQ (reference sequence). The CDR3 nucleotides read TGTGCCAGCTTAGTCGGGGGACAGGGAGTCAAGGAGCAGTTCTTC. This translates into CASLVGGQGVKEQFF.

The chain carries TRBV6-5 and TRBJ1-1; the match to TRBD1 covers 7 bases. The trim removed 6 bases at V and 3 bases at J, leaving 4 bases unmatched. CDR3 length: 13 amino acids. Germline CDR1 and CDR2: MNHEY and SVGAGI. In DNA form, the CDR3 reads TGTGCCAGCAGACGGGACAGAGACACTGAAGCTTTCTTT. As protein: CASRRDRDTEAFF.

The rearrangement links TRBV18 to TRBJ2-1, with a tentative D call TRBD2 (5 bases). Germline V gene data show CDR1 as KGHSH and CDR2 as LQKENI. The CDR3 contains 13 residues. V lost 5 bases to trimming and J lost 4 bases, with 9 bases between them. The CDR3 DNA reads TGTGCCAGCTCAGGAGGACCATACAATGAGCAGTTCTTC. Translated: CASSGGPYNEQFF.

The chain is built from TRBV9 and TRBJ1-1; the match to TRBD1 covers 8 bases. The V gene end was trimmed by 2 bases and the J gene end by 7 bases; junction bases not matched to a gene: 10. The germline gives CDR1 SGDLS, CDR2 YYNGEE. This CDR3 comprises 15 residues. The CDR3 is CASSVTGQGASEAFF. CDR3 in DNA: TGTGCCAGCAGCGTGACTGGGCAGGGGGCTAGTGAAGCTTTCTTT.

This clone was recorded a few times. This rearrangement joins TRBV7-3 to TRBJ1-5; TRBD1 might be the D (5 bases). Germline V gene lookup returns CDR1 SGHTA and CDR2 FQGTGA. The CDR3 has 15 residues. The V end was cut by 2 bases, the J end by 2 bases, with 10 bases between. The CDR3 loop reads CASSLVGGGNQPQHF. CDR3 DNA sequence: TGTGCCAGCAGCTTAGTCGGGGGAGGCAATCAGCCCCAGCATTTT.

The rearrangement links TRBV5-1 to TRBJ2-7; 9 bases match TRBD2. CDR1 and CDR2 (germline): SGHRS, YFSETQ. Trimming took 4 bases from V and 2 from J; bases not matched to a gene: 13. The CDR3 is 17 residues long. Here the CDR3 DNA reads TGCGCCAGCAGCCTATCGGCGGGAGGGACGACTACCTACGAGCAGTACTTC. It encodes CASSLSAGGTTTYEQYF.

The chain links TRBV18 to TRBJ1-1; D remains unclear. Germline assignment: CDR1 KGHSH and CDR2 LQKENI. This CDR3 spans 15 amino acids. Trimming took off 5 bases at V and 1 base at J, with 14 bases between the two ends. The CDR3: CASSSHRTPNTEAFF. The CDR3 bases are TGTGCCAGCTCATCTCATCGGACGCCGAACACTGAAGCTTTCTTT.

The rearrangement links TRBV6-5 to TRBJ1-1; the D gene is possibly TRBD1 (6 bases). The germline gives CDR1 MNHEY, CDR2 SVGAGI. Between the trimmed V and J ends, which lost 6 bases and 6 bases, there was a span of 17 bases. The CDR3 consists of 14 residues. In DNA, the CDR3 is TGTGCCAGCAGCCGAGAAACAGGGTGGTCTGAAGCTTTCTTT. It specifies CASSRETGWSEAFF.

This clone was observed a handful of times. CDR3 loop: CASSAIVRGGAEAFF. CDR3 nucleotide sequence: TGTGCCAGCAGCGCCATCGTCAGGGGGGGGGCTGAAGCTTTCTTT. The V call is TRBV5-4, the J call TRBJ1-1; 7 nucleotides align to TRBD1. There are 15 residues in the CDR3. V gave up 4 bases and J gave up 6 bases; unmatched junction bases: 12. The germline CDR1 and CDR2 sequences are SGHNT and YYREEE (reference sequence).

The chain combines TRBV6-2 or TRBV6-3 with TRBJ2-1; D may be TRBD1 or TRBD2 (6 bases each). The CDR3 has 16 amino acids. Germline V gene data show CDR1 as MNHEY and CDR2 as SVGEGT. Trimming took 0 bases from V and 9 from J, leaving 18 bases between them. CDR3 amino acids: CASSYSGGRGEFEQFF. CDR3 nucleotide sequence: TGTGCCAGCAGTTACTCGGGGGGCAGGGGTGAGTTTGAGCAGTTCTTC.

The chain combines TRBV11-1 with TRBJ2-1, with D unclear. The CDR3 has 11 amino acids. Trimming took 6 bases from V and 5 from J, leaving 5 bases between them. From germline, CDR1 is SGHAT and CDR2 FQDESV (reference sequence). This chain's CDR3 is CASSPDNEQFF. Written as DNA, the CDR3 is TGTGCCAGCAGTCCCGACAATGAGCAGTTCTTC. The variable domain in full, completed from reference TRBV11-1 and TRBJ2-1, reads EAEVAQSPRYKITEKSQAVAFWCDPISGHATLYWYRQILGQGPELLVQFQDESVVDDSQLPKDRFSAERLKGVDSTLKIQPAELGDSAMYLCASSPDNEQFFGPGTRLTVL.

This CDR3 reads CAWSGYGYTF. The CDR3 coding sequence is TGTGCCTGGAGTGGCTATGGCTACACCTTC. This chain links TRBV30 with TRBJ1-2, with D unresolved. V gave up 1 base and J gave up 4 bases, with 1 base separating them. The germline V gene encodes CDR1 GTSNPN and CDR2 SVGIG (reference sequence). This CDR3 is 10 amino acids long. The variable domain in full, completed from reference TRBV30 and TRBJ1-2, reads SQTIHQWPATLVQPVGSPLSLECTVEGTSNPNLYWYRQAAGRGLQLLFYSVGIGQISSEVPQNLSASRPQDRQFILSSKKLLLSDSGFYLCAWSGYGYTFGSGTRLTVV.

This clone was recorded once. The chain has TRBV7-2 and TRBJ2-2; a possible D gene is TRBD2 (6 bases). CDR3 length: 15 residues. The germline gives CDR1 SGHTA, CDR2 FQGNSA. The V gene lost 5 bases and the J gene lost 7 bases, with 17 bases spanning the gap. CDR3 residues: CASSVLQGGVGELFF. In DNA, the CDR3 is TGTGCCAGCAGCGTACTCCAAGGAGGGGTCGGGGAGCTGTTTTTT. Drawing the rest from reference TRBV7-2 and TRBJ2-2, the complete variable domain is GAGVSQSPSNKVTEKGKDVELRCDPISGHTALYWYRQSLGQGLEFLIYFQGNSAPDKSGLPSDRFSAERTGGSVSTLTIQRTQQEDSAVYLCASSVLQGGVGELFFGEGSRLTVL.

The chain has TRBV4-3 and TRBJ2-1; D is unclear. Germline-derived CDR1 and CDR2 are LGHNA and YSLEER. Trimming removed 1 base at V and 7 bases at J, with 8 bases between. This CDR3 has 13 amino acids. CDR3 DNA sequence: TGCGCCAGCAGCCAAGGGCTTTCGAATGAGCAGTTCTTC. Encoded protein: CASSQGLSNEQFF.

This rearrangement joins TRBV28 to TRBJ2-7, with D perhaps matching TRBD1 or TRBD2 (7 bases each). The CDR3 is made up of 15 amino acids. V lost 3 bases and J 3 bases, leaving 15 bases between the germline ends. CDR1 is MDHEN and CDR2 is SYDVKM in the germline V gene. The CDR3 sequence: CASSFMDRTSYEQYF. The CDR3, as DNA: TGTGCCAGCAGTTTCATGGACAGGACTAGCTACGAGCAGTACTTC.

The chain links TRBV3-1 (or the pseudogene TRBV3-2) to TRBJ2-5; D remains ambiguous. This CDR3 is built from 11 residues. The V gene lost 2 bases and the J gene lost 7 bases, with 5 bases spanning the gap. Germline values: CDR1 LGHDT, CDR2 YNNKEL (reference sequence). The chain's CDR3 is CASSQTTTQYF. Written as DNA, the CDR3 is TGTGCCAGCAGCCAAACTACGACCCAGTACTTC.

This chain uses TRBV30 with TRBJ2-7; 10 bases align to TRBD1. CDR3 length equals 15 residues. The trim removed 0 bases at V and 3 bases at J, leaving 5 bases unmatched. The germline V gene has CDR1 GTSNPN and CDR2 SVGIG (reference sequence). The CDR3 bases are TGTGCCTGGAGTGTAGGACAGGGGGTCAACTACGAGCAGTACTTC. This codes for CAWSVGQGVNYEQYF.

This clone was found once. The chain links TRBV5-4 to TRBJ2-3; the D gene is possibly TRBD1 (6 bases). Germline assignment: CDR1 SGHNT and CDR2 YYREEE (reference sequence). The CDR3 is 16 amino acids. The V gene lost 3 bases and the J gene lost 1 base, with 15 bases spanning the gap. The CDR3 nucleotides read TGTGCCAGCAGCTCCTCTTTTGGGGGCGGCACAGATACGCAGTATTTT. Translation: CASSSSFGGGTDTQYF.